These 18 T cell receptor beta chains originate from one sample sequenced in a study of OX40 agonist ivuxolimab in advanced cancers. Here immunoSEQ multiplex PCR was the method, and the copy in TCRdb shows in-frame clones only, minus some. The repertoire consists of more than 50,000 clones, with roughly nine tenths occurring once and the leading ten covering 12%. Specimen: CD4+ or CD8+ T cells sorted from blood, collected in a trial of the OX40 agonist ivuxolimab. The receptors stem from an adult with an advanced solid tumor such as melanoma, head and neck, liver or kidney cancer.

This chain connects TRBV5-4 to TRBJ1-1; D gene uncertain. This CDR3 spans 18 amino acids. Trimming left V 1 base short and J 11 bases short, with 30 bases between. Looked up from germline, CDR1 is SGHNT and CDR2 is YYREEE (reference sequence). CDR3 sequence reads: CASSLKEMSYWENRSAFF. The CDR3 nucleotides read TGTGCCAGCAGCTTGAAGGAGATGTCTTACTGGGAAAATCGTTCGGCTTTCTTT.

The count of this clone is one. CDR3 region: CASSESQGGTEAFF. CDR3 sequence (DNA): TGCGCCAGCAGTGAGTCCCAGGGTGGCACTGAAGCTTTCTTT. The chain joins TRBV10-1 to TRBJ1-1; the D gene is possibly TRBD1 (5 bases). V was clipped by 0 bases and J by 4 bases, with 9 bases between them. Looked up from germline, CDR1 is WNHNN and CDR2 is SYGVQD (reference sequence). CDR3 length equals 14 residues.

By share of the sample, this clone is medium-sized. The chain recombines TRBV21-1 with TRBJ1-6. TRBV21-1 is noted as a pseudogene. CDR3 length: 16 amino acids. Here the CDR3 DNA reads TGTGCCAGCAGCAAAAAAGGGGGACTCCCTGAGGGGCCCCTCCACTTT. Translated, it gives CASSKKGGLPEGPLHF.

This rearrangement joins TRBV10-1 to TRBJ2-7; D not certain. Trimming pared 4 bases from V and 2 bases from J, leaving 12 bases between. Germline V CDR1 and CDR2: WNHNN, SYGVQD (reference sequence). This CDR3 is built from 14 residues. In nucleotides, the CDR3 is TGCGCCAGCAGTGTAGGAACAAGCACCTACGAGCAGTACTTC. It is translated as CASSVGTSTYEQYF.

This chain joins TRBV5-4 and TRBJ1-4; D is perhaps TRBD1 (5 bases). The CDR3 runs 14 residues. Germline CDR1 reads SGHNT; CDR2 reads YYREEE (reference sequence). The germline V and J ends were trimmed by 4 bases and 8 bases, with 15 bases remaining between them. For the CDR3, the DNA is TGTGCCAGCAGCGGGGAGGGAAGGGACGAAAAACTGTTTTTT. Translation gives CASSGEGRDEKLFF.

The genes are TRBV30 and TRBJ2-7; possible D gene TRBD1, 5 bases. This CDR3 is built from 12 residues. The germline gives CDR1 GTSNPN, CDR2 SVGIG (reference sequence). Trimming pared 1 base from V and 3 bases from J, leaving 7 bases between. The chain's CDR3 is CAWSAQGYEQYF. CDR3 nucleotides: TGTGCCTGGAGTGCTCAGGGCTACGAGCAGTACTTC. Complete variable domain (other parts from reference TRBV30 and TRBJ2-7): SQTIHQWPATLVQPVGSPLSLECTVEGTSNPNLYWYRQAAGRGLQLLFYSVGIGQISSEVPQNLSASRPQDRQFILSSKKLLLSDSGFYLCAWSAQGYEQYFGPGTRLTVT.

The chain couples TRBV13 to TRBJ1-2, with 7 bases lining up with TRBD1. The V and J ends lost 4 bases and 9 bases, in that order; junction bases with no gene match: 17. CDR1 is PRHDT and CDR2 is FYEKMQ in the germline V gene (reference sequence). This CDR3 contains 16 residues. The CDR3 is CASSSGFGQVEDRYTF. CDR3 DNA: TGTGCCAGCAGCTCTGGATTCGGACAGGTGGAGGATCGCTACACCTTC.

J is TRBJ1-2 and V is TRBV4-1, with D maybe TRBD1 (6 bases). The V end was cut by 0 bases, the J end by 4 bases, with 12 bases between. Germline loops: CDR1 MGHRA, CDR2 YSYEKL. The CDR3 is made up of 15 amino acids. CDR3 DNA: TGCGCCAGCAGCCAAGATCCATGGGGGGCCTATGGCTACACCTTC. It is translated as CASSQDPWGAYGYTF.

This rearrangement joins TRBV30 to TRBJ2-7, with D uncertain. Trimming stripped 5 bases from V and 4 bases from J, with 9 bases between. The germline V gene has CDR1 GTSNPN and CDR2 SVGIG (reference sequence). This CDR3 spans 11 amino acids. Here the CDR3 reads CAWHVNYEQYF. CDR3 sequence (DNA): TGTGCCTGGCACGTAAATTACGAGCAGTACTTC.

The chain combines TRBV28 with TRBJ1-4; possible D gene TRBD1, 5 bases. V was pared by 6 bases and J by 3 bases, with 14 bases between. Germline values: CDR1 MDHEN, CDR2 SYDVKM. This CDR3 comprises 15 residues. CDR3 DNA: TGTGCCAGCAGGCCTACCGGGACGGCTAATGAAAAACTGTTTTTT. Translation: CASRPTGTANEKLFF. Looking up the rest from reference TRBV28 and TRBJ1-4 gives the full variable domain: DVKVTQSSRYLVKRTGEKVFLECVQDMDHENMFWYRQDPGLGLRLIYFSYDVKMKEKGDIPEGYSVSREKKERFSLILESASTNQTSMYLCASRPTGTANEKLFFGSGTQLSVL.

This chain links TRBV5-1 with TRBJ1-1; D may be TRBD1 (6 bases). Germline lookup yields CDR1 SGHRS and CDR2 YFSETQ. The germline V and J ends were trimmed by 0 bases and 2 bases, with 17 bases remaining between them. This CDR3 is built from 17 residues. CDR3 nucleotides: TGCGCCAGCAGCTTGGGCTGGGGGCAAAAAGGTAACACTGAAGCTTTCTTT. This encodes CASSLGWGQKGNTEAFF. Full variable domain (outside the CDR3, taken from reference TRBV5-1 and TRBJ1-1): KAGVTQTPRYLIKTRGQQVTLSCSPISGHRSVSWYQQTPGQGLQFLFEYFSETQRNKGNFPGRFSGRQFSNSRSEMNVSTLELGDSALYLCASSLGWGQKGNTEAFFGQGTRLTVV.

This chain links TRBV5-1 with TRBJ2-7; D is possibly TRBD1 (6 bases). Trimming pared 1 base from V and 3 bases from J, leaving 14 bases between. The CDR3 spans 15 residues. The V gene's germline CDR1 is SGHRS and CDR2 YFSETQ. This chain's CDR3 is CASSLSTKGDYEQYF. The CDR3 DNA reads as TGCGCCAGCAGCTTGTCGACTAAGGGGGACTACGAGCAGTACTTC. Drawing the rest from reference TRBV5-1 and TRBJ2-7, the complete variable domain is KAGVTQTPRYLIKTRGQQVTLSCSPISGHRSVSWYQQTPGQGLQFLFEYFSETQRNKGNFPGRFSGRQFSNSRSEMNVSTLELGDSALYLCASSLSTKGDYEQYFGPGTRLTVT.

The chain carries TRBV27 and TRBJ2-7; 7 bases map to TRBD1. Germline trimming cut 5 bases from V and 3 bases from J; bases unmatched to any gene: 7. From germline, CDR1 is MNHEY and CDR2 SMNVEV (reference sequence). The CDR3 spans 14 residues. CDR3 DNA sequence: TGTGCCAGCAGTCCCCTCGGACAGGACTACGAGCAGTACTTC. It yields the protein CASSPLGQDYEQYF.

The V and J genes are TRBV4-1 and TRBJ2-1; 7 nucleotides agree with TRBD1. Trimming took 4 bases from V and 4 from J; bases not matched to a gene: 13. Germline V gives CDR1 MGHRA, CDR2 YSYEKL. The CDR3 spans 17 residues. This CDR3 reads CASSPDRDPTTYNEQFF. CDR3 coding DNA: TGCGCCAGCAGCCCAGACAGGGACCCGACCACATACAATGAGCAGTTCTTC.

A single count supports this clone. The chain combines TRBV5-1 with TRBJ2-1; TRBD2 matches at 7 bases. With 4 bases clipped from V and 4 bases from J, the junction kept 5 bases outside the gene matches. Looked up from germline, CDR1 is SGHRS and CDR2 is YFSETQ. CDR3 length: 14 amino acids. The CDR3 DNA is TGCGCCAGCAGCGAGCTAGCGGATTACAATGAGCAGTTCTTC. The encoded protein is CASSELADYNEQFF.

CDR3 nucleotide sequence: TGTGCCAGCAGTTCATCGACAGGGGGCCCTGAAGCTTTCTTT. This codes for CASSSSTGGPEAFF. The chain joins TRBV27 to TRBJ1-1; the match to TRBD1 covers 10 bases. CDR3 length: 14 amino acids. The germline V gene encodes CDR1 MNHEY and CDR2 SMNVEV (reference sequence). The J segment lost 6 bases and the V segment lost 4 bases, leaving 5 bases of the junction unmatched.

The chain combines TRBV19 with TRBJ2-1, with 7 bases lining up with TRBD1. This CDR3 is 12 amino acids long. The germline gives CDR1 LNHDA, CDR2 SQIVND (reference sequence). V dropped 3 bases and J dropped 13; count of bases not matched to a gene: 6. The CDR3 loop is CASSILGQRQFF. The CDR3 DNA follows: TGTGCCAGTAGTATTCTGGGACAGAGACAGTTCTTC.

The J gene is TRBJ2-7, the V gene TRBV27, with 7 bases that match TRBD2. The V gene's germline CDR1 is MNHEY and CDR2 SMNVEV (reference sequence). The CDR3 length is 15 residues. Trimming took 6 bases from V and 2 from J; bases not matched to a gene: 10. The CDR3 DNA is TGTGCCAGCAGGATCCCTGCGGGGGATACCTACGAGCAGTACTTC. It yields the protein CASRIPAGDTYEQYF.